The rows below give T cell receptor beta chains drawn from one sample of a study of shared clonotypes between healthy human individuals. Only in-frame clones appear in the TCRdb table, and some are missing; sequencing was by immunoSEQ multiplex PCR. The data contain roughly 500,000 clones, around 96% of them singletons. Sequenced: naive CD4+ T cells sorted from blood. The source of these receptors is a woman younger than 45 in good health. Each CDR3 is given with its conserved first and last residue. D genes are given only for firm matches.

cdr3_aa | d_call | v_call
CASSPGGSGRSSYEQYF | TRBD2 | TRBV7-3
CASSLPPGSDYEQYF | . | TRBV5-5
CASSATGVVGTQYF | TRBD1 | TRBV27
CATSGLAGGLEQYF | TRBD2 | TRBV2
CASSLARTSGLQETQYF | TRBD2 | TRBV5-1
CASSLLAGGNTGELFF | TRBD2 | TRBV5-1
CASSQAGGNTGELFF | TRBD2 | TRBV4-1
CASSFGGVGVDEQFF | . | TRBV28
CASSQRTEAFF | . | TRBV4-1
CASSRTVQDYEQYF | . | TRBV6-6